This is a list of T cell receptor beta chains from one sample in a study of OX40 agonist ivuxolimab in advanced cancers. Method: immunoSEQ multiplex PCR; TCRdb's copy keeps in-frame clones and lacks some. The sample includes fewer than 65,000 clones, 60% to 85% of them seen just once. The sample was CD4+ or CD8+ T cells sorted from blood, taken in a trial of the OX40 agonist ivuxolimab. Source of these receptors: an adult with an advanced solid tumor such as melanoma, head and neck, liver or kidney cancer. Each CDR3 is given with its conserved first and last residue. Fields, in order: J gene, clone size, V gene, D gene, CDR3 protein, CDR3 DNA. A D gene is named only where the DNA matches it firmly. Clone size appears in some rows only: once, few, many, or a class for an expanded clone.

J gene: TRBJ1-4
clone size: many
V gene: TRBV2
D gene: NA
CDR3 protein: CASTGVPNEKLFF
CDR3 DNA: TGTGCCAGCACCGGGGTTCCAAATGAAAAACTGTTTTTT

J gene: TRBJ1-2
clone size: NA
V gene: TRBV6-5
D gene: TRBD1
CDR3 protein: CASSYDRGYGYTF
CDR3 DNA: TGTGCCAGCAGTTACGACAGGGGCTATGGCTACACCTTC

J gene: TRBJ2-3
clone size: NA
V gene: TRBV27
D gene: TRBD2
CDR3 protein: CASSLGSGRALGDTQYF
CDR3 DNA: TGTGCCAGCAGTTTAGGGAGCGGGAGGGCCCTCGGAGATACGCAGTATTTT

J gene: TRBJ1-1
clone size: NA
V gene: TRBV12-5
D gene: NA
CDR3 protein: CASGLGGNTEAFF
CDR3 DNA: TGTGCTAGTGGTTTGGGGGGGAACACTGAAGCTTTCTTT

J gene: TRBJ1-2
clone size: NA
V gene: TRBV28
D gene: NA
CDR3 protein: CASSEQGRGDGYTF
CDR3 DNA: TGTGCCAGCAGTGAACAGGGACGAGGGGATGGCTACACCTTC

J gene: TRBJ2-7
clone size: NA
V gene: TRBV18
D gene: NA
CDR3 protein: CASSPEWRADQYF
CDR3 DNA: TGTGCCAGCTCACCAGAGTGGAGGGCAGACCAGTACTTC

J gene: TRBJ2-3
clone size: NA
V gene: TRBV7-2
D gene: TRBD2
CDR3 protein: CASSLGGRGARYF
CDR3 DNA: TGTGCCAGCAGCTTAGGCGGGAGAGGCGCCCGGTATTTT

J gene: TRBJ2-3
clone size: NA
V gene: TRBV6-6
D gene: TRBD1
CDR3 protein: CASSSDRAPTDTQYF
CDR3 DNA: TGTGCCAGCAGTTCAGACAGGGCCCCCACAGATACGCAGTATTTT

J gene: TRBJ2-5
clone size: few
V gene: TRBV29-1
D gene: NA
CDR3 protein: CSAVRWVQETQYF
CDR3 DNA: TGCAGCGCCGTTAGATGGGTCCAAGAGACCCAGTACTTC

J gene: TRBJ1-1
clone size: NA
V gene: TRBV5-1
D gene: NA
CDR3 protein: CASFQSPQLNTEAFF
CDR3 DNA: TGCGCCAGCTTCCAATCACCCCAGCTGAACACTGAAGCTTTCTTT

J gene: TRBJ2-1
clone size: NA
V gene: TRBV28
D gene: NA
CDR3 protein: CASSLDVYNEQFF
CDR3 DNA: TGTGCCAGCAGTTTAGACGTTTACAATGAGCAGTTCTTC

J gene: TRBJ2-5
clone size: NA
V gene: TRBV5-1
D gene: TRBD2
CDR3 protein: CASSLEVSSGQETQYF
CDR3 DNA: TGCGCCAGCAGCTTGGAAGTCTCTAGCGGTCAAGAGACCCAGTACTTC

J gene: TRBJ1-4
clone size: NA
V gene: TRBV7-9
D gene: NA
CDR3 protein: CASSNGGEKLFF
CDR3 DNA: TGTGCCAGCAGCAACGGGGGGGAAAAACTGTTTTTT

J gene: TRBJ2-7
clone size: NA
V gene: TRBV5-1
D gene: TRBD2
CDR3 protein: CASTTSGDSYEQYF
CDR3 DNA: TGCGCCAGCACGACTAGCGGGGACTCCTACGAGCAGTACTTC

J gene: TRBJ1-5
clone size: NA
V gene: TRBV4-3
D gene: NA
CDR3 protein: CASSQDGNQPQHF
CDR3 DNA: TGCGCCAGCAGCCAGGACGGAAATCAGCCCCAGCATTTT

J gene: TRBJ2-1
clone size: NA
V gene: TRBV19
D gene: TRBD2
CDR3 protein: CASRRLADYNEQFF
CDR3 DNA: TGTGCCAGTAGACGACTAGCGGACTACAATGAGCAGTTCTTC

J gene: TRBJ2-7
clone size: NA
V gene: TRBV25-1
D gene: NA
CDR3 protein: CASSEDYEQYF
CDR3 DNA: TGTGCCAGCAGTGAAGACTACGAGCAGTACTTC

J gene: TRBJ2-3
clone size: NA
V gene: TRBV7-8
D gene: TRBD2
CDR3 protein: CASSPGTSGGSQYF
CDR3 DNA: TGTGCCAGCAGCCCCGGGACTAGCGGGGGTTCGCAGTATTTT

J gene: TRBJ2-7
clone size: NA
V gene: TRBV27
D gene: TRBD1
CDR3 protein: CASSSGQAAGYEQYF
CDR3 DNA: TGTGCCAGCAGTTCCGGACAGGCTGCCGGCTACGAGCAGTACTTC

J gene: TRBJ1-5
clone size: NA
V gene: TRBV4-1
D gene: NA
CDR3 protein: CASSQDPVPVQPQHF
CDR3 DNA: TGCGCCAGCAGCCAAGACCCCGTCCCGGTCCAGCCCCAGCATTTT

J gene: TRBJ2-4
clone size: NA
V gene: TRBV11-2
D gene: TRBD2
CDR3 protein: CASTVAGVENIQYF
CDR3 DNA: TGTGCCAGCACCGTCGCGGGAGTCGAAAACATTCAGTACTTC

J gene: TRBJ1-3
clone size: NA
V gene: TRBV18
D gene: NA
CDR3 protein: CASSPPVGEMFSGNTIYF
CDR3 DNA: TGTGCCAGCTCACCACCGGTGGGGGAGATGTTCTCTGGAAACACCATATATTTT

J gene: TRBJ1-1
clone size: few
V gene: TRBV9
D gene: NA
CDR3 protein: CASSPPWGVPPEAFF
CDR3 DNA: TGTGCCAGCAGCCCCCCGTGGGGGGTTCCCCCTGAAGCTTTCTTT

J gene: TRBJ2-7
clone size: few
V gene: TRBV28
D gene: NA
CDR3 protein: CASQDPSAGTYEQYF
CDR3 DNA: TGTGCCAGCCAGGACCCTTCAGCGGGCACCTACGAGCAGTACTTC

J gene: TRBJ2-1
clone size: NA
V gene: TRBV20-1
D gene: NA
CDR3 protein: CSAAPGVEQFF
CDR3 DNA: TGCAGTGCAGCACCGGGAGTTGAGCAGTTCTTC

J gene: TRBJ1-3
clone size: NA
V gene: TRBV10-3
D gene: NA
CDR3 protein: CAIRESSGNTIYF
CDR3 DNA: TGTGCCATCCGAGAAAGCTCTGGAAACACCATATATTTT

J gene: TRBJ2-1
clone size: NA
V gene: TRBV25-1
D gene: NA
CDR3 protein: CAGGSYNEQFF
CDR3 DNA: TGTGCCGGAGGATCCTACAATGAGCAGTTCTTC

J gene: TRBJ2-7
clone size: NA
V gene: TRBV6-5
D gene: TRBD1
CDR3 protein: CASSYSPGQGYGEQYF
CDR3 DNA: TGTGCCAGCAGTTACTCACCGGGACAGGGTTATGGAGAGCAGTACTTC

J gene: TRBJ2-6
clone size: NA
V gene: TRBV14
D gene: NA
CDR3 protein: CASSQAVFGANVLTF
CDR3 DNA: TGTGCCAGCAGCCAAGCAGTCTTCGGGGCCAACGTCCTGACTTTC

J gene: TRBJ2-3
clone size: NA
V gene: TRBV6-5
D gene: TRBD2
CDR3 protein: CASSYSSGALTDTQYF
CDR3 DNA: TGTGCCAGCAGTTACTCGAGCGGGGCTCTCACAGATACGCAGTATTTT

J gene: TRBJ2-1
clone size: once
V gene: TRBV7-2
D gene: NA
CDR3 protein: CASSLINNEQFF
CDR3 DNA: TGTGCCAGCAGCTTAATCAACAATGAGCAGTTCTTC

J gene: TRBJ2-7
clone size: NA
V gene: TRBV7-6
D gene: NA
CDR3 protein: CASSLASGQTPYEQYF
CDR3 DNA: TGTGCCAGCAGCTTAGCGTCTGGGCAGACCCCCTACGAGCAGTACTTC

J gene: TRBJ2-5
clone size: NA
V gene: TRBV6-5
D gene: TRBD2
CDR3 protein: CASTLGGGSEETQYF
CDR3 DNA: TGTGCCAGCACACTGGGAGGCGGGAGCGAGGAGACCCAGTACTTC